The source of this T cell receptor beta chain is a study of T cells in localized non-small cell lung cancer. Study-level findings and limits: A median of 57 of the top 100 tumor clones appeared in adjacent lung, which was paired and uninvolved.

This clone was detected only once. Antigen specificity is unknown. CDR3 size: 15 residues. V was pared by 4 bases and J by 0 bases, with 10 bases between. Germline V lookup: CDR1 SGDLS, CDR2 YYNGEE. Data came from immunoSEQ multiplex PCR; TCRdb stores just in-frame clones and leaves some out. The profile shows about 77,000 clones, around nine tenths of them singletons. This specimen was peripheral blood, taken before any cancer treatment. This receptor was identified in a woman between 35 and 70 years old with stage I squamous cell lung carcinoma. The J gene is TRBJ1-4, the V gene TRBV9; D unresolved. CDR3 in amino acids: CASSPRVATNEKLFF. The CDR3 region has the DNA TGTGCCAGCAGCCCGAGAGTTGCAACTAATGAAAAACTGTTTTTT.